One T cell receptor (beta chain) is described in this entry. Its specific antigen is unknown. Base-call qualities are not available, and no considerably larger clone is one nucleotide away. This record belongs to a study of blood T cell repertoires in COVID-19 (TCRdb year 2020). About the study as a whole: Samples from collaborators originated in the United States, Italy and Spain and spanned both the acute and convalescent phases of COVID-19. The material from the prospective study consisted of cDNA or gDNA derived from T cells, B-cell-depleted T cells, or PBMCs. Deeply sampled blood TCRbeta repertoires from subjects exposed to, actively infected with, or recovered from COVID-19 were included in the dataset. The repertoires were made available in a free public database intended to serve as a resource for research on the immune response to SARS-CoV-2. Samples came from the ongoing ImmuneRACE study (first 160 participants) plus 1,254 subjects from 6 global collaborators. A de-identified subject ID, COVID-19 status, age in years and sex were almost always included in the sample metadata. HLA class I and class II types, where available, came from metadata supplied by the sample provider rather than from assay-based typing.

Each collaborating institution followed its own protocols to collect whole blood in K2EDTA tubes. For TCRbeta analysis, collaborator samples were shipped as frozen whole blood, as isolated PBMCs, or as DNA extracted from either sample type. After removal of 3 bases from V and 2 bases from J, the junction retains 4 bases not matched to a gene. From the cysteine up to the phenylalanine, the CDR3 has a length of 14 residues. This entry keeps only the CDR3 DNA: 42 bases, framed from base 1. The germline V gene specifies SGDLS as CDR1 and YYNGEE as CDR2. What the authors observed across the whole study: The quantity of clinical and demographic metadata differed by source and by participant and was supplied without curation.

TCRbeta CDR3 regions were amplified from genomic DNA by means of the immunoSEQ Assay, a bias-controlled multiplex PCR. In the authors' own workflow: Nucleated cell counts per sample were estimated from amplification of reference gene primers within the assay. Sequence reads were collapsed and filtered to measure the absolute abundance of every unique TCRbeta CDR3 rearrangement. For each sample, productive Simpson clonality was calculated as the square root of Simpson's diversity index across productive rearrangements. TCRdb's version of the immuneACCESS table is confined to in-frame rearrangements and falls short of the full clone set. An unresolved V gene accounts for under half of the shortfall where checked; the remainder is of unknown origin. That table gives V, J and clone size, and the DNA gave D and trimming. The sample table shows 120,000 or so clones, and more than 70% are seen once. About 5.5% of the sample goes to the ten largest clones.

The sequence was collected from a man at least 80 years old with active or convalescent COVID-19. The V and J genes are TRBV9 and TRBJ1-1; the central 7 bases match TRBD1. Input material: peripheral blood. The nucleotides read TGTGCCAGCAGCGGTAGAGGGGGCAACACTGAAGCTTTCTTT. Protein translation: CASSGRGGNTEAFF.